Presented here are 24 T cell receptor beta chains from one specimen sequenced in a study of vaccination effects on CD4 cells after COVID-19. Investigators separated out CD4+ T cells once approximately 11 days of culture had passed. According to PCR results, the person was infected with SARS-CoV-2 between March and December 2020. Participants completed two doses of the BNT162b2 or mRNA-1273 vaccine. These receptors are not linked to any known antigen. Sequencing used immunoSEQ multiplex PCR; TCRdb keeps in-frame clones, though not all of them. The sample yields around 50,000 clones, under 85% seen once. The sample was CD4+ T cells from PBMCs cultured without peptide, taken after COVID-19 vaccination. These receptors were collected from a human donor who had a prior SARS-CoV-2 infection.

The J gene is TRBJ2-2, the V gene TRBV11-3, with a tentative D call TRBD2 (5 bases). Looked up from germline, CDR1 is SGHNT and CDR2 is YENEEA. The V gene lost 2 bases and the J gene lost 10 bases, with 23 bases spanning the gap. The CDR3 extends over 17 amino acids. The CDR3 region is CASSLFSAAVSNLELFF. The CDR3, as DNA: TGTGCCAGCAGCTTATTTAGCGCCGCCGTGTCCAATTTGGAGCTGTTTTTT.

The V gene is TRBV27, the J gene TRBJ2-3; 8 bases fit TRBD2. V lost 6 bases to trimming and J lost 4 bases; unmatched junction nucleotides: 3. Germline loops: CDR1 MNHEY, CDR2 SMNVEV (reference sequence). CDR3 length: 13 residues. The CDR3 is CASSRGGADTQYF. In DNA form, the CDR3 reads TGTGCCAGCAGCCGGGGGGGCGCAGATACGCAGTATTTT.

The chain is built from TRBV5-4 and TRBJ1-6; tentatively, D is TRBD1 (5 bases). CDR3 size: 14 residues. V lost 5 bases and J 14 bases, leaving 20 bases between the germline ends. CDR1 and CDR2 from the germline V gene are SGHNT and YYREEE (reference sequence). The CDR3 spells CASRADGGFSSLHF. Written as DNA, the CDR3 is TGTGCCAGCAGAGCGGACGGGGGTTTCTCTTCCCTCCACTTT. Together with reference TRBV5-4 and TRBJ1-6, the CDR3 gives the full variable domain: ETGVTQSPTHLIKTRGQQVTLRCSSQSGHNTVSWYQQALGQGPQFIFQYYREEENGRGNFPPRFSGLQFPNYSSELNVNALELDDSALYLCASRADGGFSSLHFGNGTRLTVT.

The gene calls are TRBV6-5 and TRBJ2-2, with D possibly called TRBD1 or TRBD2 (5 bases each). The V gene lost 6 bases and the J gene lost 0 bases, with 5 bases spanning the gap. The CDR3 loop spans 13 amino acids. Germline V gives CDR1 MNHEY, CDR2 SVGAGI. CDR3 amino acids: CASRGPNTGELFF. CDR3 nucleotides: TGTGCCAGCAGGGGACCGAACACCGGGGAGCTGTTTTTT.

The gene calls are TRBV7-2 and TRBJ1-5; no firm D call. The CDR3 runs 12 residues. Germline V lookup: CDR1 SGHTA, CDR2 FQGNSA. Trimming took 3 bases from V and 6 from J, leaving 6 bases between them. CDR3 region: CASSFSGQPQHF. The DNA of the CDR3 is TGTGCCAGCAGCTTTTCGGGTCAGCCCCAGCATTTT.

The gene calls are TRBV5-4 and TRBJ2-7; 8 bases align to TRBD1. Germline V lookup: CDR1 SGHNT, CDR2 YYREEE (reference sequence). The trim removed 4 bases at V and 5 bases at J, leaving 5 bases unmatched. There are 13 residues in the CDR3. CDR3 coding DNA: TGTGCCAGCAGCCTCAGGGGGCCCCACGAGCAGTACTTC. Protein product: CASSLRGPHEQYF.

The gene calls are TRBV15 and TRBJ1-1; TRBD1 agrees at 10 bases. Losses at the gene ends were 1 base for V and 4 bases for J; bases not matched to a gene: 0. The CDR3 has 14 residues. The germline gives CDR1 LNHNV, CDR2 YYDKDF (reference sequence). CDR3 loop: CATSRGDRGTEAFF. CDR3 sequence (DNA): TGTGCCACCAGCAGAGGGGACAGGGGCACTGAAGCTTTCTTT.

This clone was seen more than once but under ten times. The chain joins TRBV20-1 to TRBJ2-7, with 8 bases aligning to TRBD2. Trimming at V came to 6 bases and at J to 7 bases, leaving 5 bases not matched to a gene. From germline, CDR1 is DFQATT and CDR2 SNEGSKA (reference sequence). This CDR3 has 11 amino acids. CDR3 in DNA: TGCAGTGCCATCGGACTAGCAGAGCAGTACTTC. It encodes CSAIGLAEQYF.

The V call is TRBV4-2, the J call TRBJ2-2, with TRBD2 identical over 9 bases. The CDR3 totals 17 residues. Unmatched junction bases numbered 9, after V lost 0 bases and J lost 7 bases. CDR1 is LGHNA, CDR2 YNFKEQ, per germline. The CDR3 sequence: CASSQDRVSGGVGELFF. The CDR3 nucleotides read TGTGCCAGCAGCCAAGATCGGGTTAGCGGGGGAGTCGGGGAGCTGTTTTTT.

The chain carries TRBV7-9 and TRBJ2-3, with TRBD2 matching over 9 bases. Germline values: CDR1 SEHNR, CDR2 FQNEAQ (reference sequence). The CDR3 runs to 15 residues. J gave up 1 base and V 4 bases, and 3 bases lay outside the gene matches. The CDR3 nucleotides are TGTGCCAGCAGCTGGCCTAGCGGGGGCACAGATACGCAGTATTTT. Its protein product is CASSWPSGGTDTQYF.

This clone came up a few times. The chain employs TRBV4-1 and TRBJ1-1; weak D call: TRBD1 (5 bases). Germline values: CDR1 MGHRA, CDR2 YSYEKL. The V end lost 1 base, the J end lost 10 bases, and 13 bases lay between the germline ends. The CDR3 is 13 residues long. DNA of the CDR3: TGCGCCAGCAGCCAAGGGACATCGCTTGGAGCTTTCTTT. This encodes CASSQGTSLGAFF.

V gene TRBV5-1 combines with J gene TRBJ1-2; D is unresolved. The ends were cut back, 0 bases at V and 4 bases at J, with 13 bases in the middle. The CDR3 length is 15 residues. Germline V gene sequence: CDR1 SGHRS, CDR2 YFSETQ. Written as DNA, the CDR3 is TGCGCCAGCAGCTTGGGGTCCCCGTCCCCCTATGGCTACACCTTC. Translation gives CASSLGSPSPYGYTF.

This clone was seen more than once but under ten times. The V call is TRBV9, the J call TRBJ2-7, with TRBD1 matching over 9 bases. With V trimmed by 2 bases and J by 3 bases, 3 bases remained unmatched. This CDR3 has 14 residues. Per the germline V gene, CDR1 is SGDLS and CDR2 is YYNGEE. The CDR3 nucleotides are TGTGCCAGCAGCGTGGGGACAGGGATCTACGAGCAGTACTTC. Translation gives CASSVGTGIYEQYF.

This chain links TRBV5-4 with TRBJ2-7, with a tentative D call TRBD1 (6 bases). Germline V gene sequence: CDR1 SGHNT, CDR2 YYREEE (reference sequence). The V and J ends lost 1 base and 6 bases respectively, with 14 bases between them. This CDR3 comprises 14 residues. This chain's CDR3 is CASSLQGIVGEQYF. As DNA, the CDR3 is TGTGCCAGCAGCTTGCAGGGGATAGTAGGCGAGCAGTACTTC. Using reference TRBV5-4 and TRBJ2-7 for the parts outside the CDR3, the full variable domain is ETGVTQSPTHLIKTRGQQVTLRCSSQSGHNTVSWYQQALGQGPQFIFQYYREEENGRGNFPPRFSGLQFPNYSSELNVNALELDDSALYLCASSLQGIVGEQYFGPGTRLTVT.

The CDR3 nucleotides are TGTGCCAGCAGCTTGGGCGTGGGCTACAATGAGCAGTTCTTC. Encoded protein: CASSLGVGYNEQFF. V gene TRBV13 combines with J gene TRBJ2-1, with D hard to call. The CDR3 sequence is 14 residues long. V lost 3 bases, J lost 3 bases, and 9 bases lay in between. The germline gives CDR1 PRHDT, CDR2 FYEKMQ (reference sequence).

This chain joins TRBV5-4 and TRBJ2-3; TRBD2 aligns across 9 bases. In germline, CDR1 is SGHNT, CDR2 YYREEE (reference sequence). The CDR3 runs 15 residues. The junction had 6 bases not matched to a gene; V was cut back by 3 bases and J by 4 bases. CDR3: CASSSAGGPADTQYF. CDR3 coding DNA: TGTGCCAGCAGCTCCGCGGGAGGGCCAGCAGATACGCAGTATTTT.

The chain is built from TRBV7-2 and TRBJ2-7, with 10 nucleotides matching TRBD1. The germline gives CDR1 SGHTA, CDR2 FQGNSA. V lost 5 bases and J lost 3; bases outside the gene matches: 10. The CDR3 extends over 16 amino acids. The DNA for the CDR3 is TGTGCCAGCAGCCCGTCCCGGGACAGGGGCATCTACGAGCAGTACTTC. It is translated as CASSPSRDRGIYEQYF.

V gene TRBV4-2 combines with J gene TRBJ1-2, with 7 bases matching TRBD1. The CDR3 covers 16 residues. Germline V lookup: CDR1 LGHNA, CDR2 YNFKEQ. The V gene end was trimmed by 5 bases and the J gene end by 1 base; junction bases not matched to a gene: 10. Written as DNA, the CDR3 is TGTGCCAGCAGCTTTTATGACAGGGTCGATAACTATGGCTACACCTTC. Its translation: CASSFYDRVDNYGYTF.

This rearrangement joins TRBV27 to TRBJ2-7; 14 nucleotides match TRBD2. Germline CDR1 MNHEY, CDR2 SMNVEV (reference sequence). There are 16 residues in the CDR3. V lost 3 bases and J lost 4; bases outside the gene matches: 5. CDR3 region: CASSFGTSGSRYEQYF. For the CDR3, the DNA is TGTGCCAGCAGTTTCGGGACTAGCGGGAGCCGGTACGAGCAGTACTTC.

The chain uses TRBV5-6 and TRBJ1-2; unclear D gene. Germline V gene data show CDR1 as SGHDT and CDR2 as YYEEEE. Trimming shortened V by 1 base and J by 2 bases, and 9 bases separated the two germline ends. This CDR3 contains 14 residues. The CDR3 DNA reads as TGTGCCAGCAGCTTGCGTTACGGGAACTATGGCTACACCTTC. Protein sequence: CASSLRYGNYGYTF.

Only a few counts were recorded for this clone. The V call is TRBV5-6, the J call TRBJ2-1; D remains unclear. Per germline, CDR1 SGHDT and CDR2 YYEEEE. The CDR3 covers 13 residues. Trimming took off 0 bases at V and 3 bases at J, with 4 bases between the two ends. CDR3 residues: CASSLDYYNEQFF. Written as DNA, the CDR3 is TGTGCCAGCAGCTTGGACTACTACAATGAGCAGTTCTTC.

The chain is built from TRBV10-3 and TRBJ1-1; D ambiguous. CDR1 is ENHRY and CDR2 is SYGVKD in the germline V gene. V shed 4 bases and J shed 3 bases, with 12 bases lying between them. The CDR3 consists of 14 residues. The CDR3 DNA reads as TGTGCCATCAGTGCCAAAGGGCTGGACACTGAAGCTTTCTTT. Residues: CAISAKGLDTEAFF.

The chain uses TRBV14 and TRBJ2-1, with a weak D call TRBD1 (6 bases). CDR1 and CDR2 (germline): SGHDN, FVKESK. The CDR3 totals 13 residues. The V gene lost 1 base and the J gene lost 10 bases, with 11 bases spanning the gap. CDR3 sequence (DNA): TGTGCCAGCAGCCAAGTCTACGGGACAGAGCAGTTCTTC. Amino acid sequence: CASSQVYGTEQFF. The full variable domain, with the rest looked up from reference TRBV14 and TRBJ2-1, is EAGVTQFPSHSVIEKGQTVTLRCDPISGHDNLYWYRRVMGKEIKFLLHFVKESKQDESGMPNNRFLAERTGGTYSTLKVQPAELEDSGVYFCASSQVYGTEQFFGPGTRLTVL.

The chain is built from TRBV7-2 and TRBJ2-5; D is unresolved. Germline V CDR1 and CDR2: SGHTA, FQGNSA. The germline V and J ends were trimmed by 5 bases and 5 bases, with 6 bases remaining between them. The CDR3 spans 11 residues. In nucleotides, the CDR3 is TGTGCCAGCAGCGTACAGGAGACCCAGTACTTC. Translation gives CASSVQETQYF.